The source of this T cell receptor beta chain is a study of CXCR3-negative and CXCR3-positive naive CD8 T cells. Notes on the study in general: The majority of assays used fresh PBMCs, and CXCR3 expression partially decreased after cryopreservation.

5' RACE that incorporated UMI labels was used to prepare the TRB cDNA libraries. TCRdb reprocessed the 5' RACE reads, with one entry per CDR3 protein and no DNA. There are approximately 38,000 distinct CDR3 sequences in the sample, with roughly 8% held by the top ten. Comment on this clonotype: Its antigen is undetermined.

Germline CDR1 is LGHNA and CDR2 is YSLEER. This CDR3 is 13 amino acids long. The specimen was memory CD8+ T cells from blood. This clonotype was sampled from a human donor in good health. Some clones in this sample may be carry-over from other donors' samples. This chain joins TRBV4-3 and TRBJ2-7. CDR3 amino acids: CASSQDSWAEQYF.